These 27 T cell receptor beta chains share one sample of origin, sequenced in a study of beta chain features in type 1 diabetes. Since all of the isolated RNA was reverse transcribed, expressed TCRB transcripts were what got sequenced. The assay was immunoSEQ multiplex PCR, and TCRdb's table has in-frame clones only and misses some. The sample contains about 40,000 clones, roughly 49% of which appear only once. Specimen: central memory CD4+ T cells from blood. These receptors were obtained from a woman aged 18-29 years in good health.

The chain carries TRBV30 and TRBJ2-7; the match to TRBD2 covers 8 bases. V lost 3 bases and J lost 7; bases outside the gene matches: 11. This CDR3 region has 14 residues. Germline values: CDR1 GTSNPN, CDR2 SVGIG (reference sequence). CDR3 protein: CAWRAVSGRIEQYF. Written as DNA, the CDR3 is TGTGCCTGGAGGGCGGTGAGCGGGAGAATTGAGCAGTACTTC.

The chain links TRBV5-1 to TRBJ2-3; the D gene is possibly TRBD2 (7 bases). CDR3 length: 16 residues. The V gene lost 3 bases and the J gene lost 0 bases, with 14 bases spanning the gap. Germline lookup yields CDR1 SGHRS and CDR2 YFSETQ. CDR3 residues: CASSWGGTRSTDTQYF. The DNA for the CDR3 is TGCGCCAGCAGCTGGGGGGGGACACGTAGCACAGATACGCAGTATTTT.

The V gene is TRBV15, the J gene TRBJ2-7, with a possible D match to TRBD1 (5 bases). V lost 4 bases and J lost 0, with 13 bases in between. The germline CDR1 and CDR2 sequences are LNHNV and YYDKDF (reference sequence). The CDR3 spans 15 residues. CDR3 amino acids: CATSKGLRDSYEQYF. The CDR3 nucleotides are TGTGCCACCAGCAAGGGGCTTAGGGACTCCTACGAGCAGTACTTC.

This chain uses TRBV9 with TRBJ2-1, with TRBD2 matching over 7 bases. This CDR3 region has 16 residues. With 4 bases clipped from V and 5 bases from J, the junction kept 12 bases outside the gene matches. The germline CDR1 and CDR2 sequences are SGDLS and YYNGEE. CDR3 amino acids: CASSLSGASGNNEQFF. The CDR3 nucleotides are TGTGCCAGCAGCCTCTCTGGGGCTAGCGGTAACAATGAGCAGTTCTTC.

The rearrangement links TRBV19 to TRBJ1-5; D uncertain. The CDR3 has 19 amino acids. CDR1 LNHDA and CDR2 SQIVND come from the germline V gene (reference sequence). V was shortened by 6 bases and J by 0 bases, with 24 bases between the two germline ends. CDR3 residues: CASSPRVGNSVYSNQPQHF. CDR3 nucleotide sequence: TGTGCCAGTAGCCCTCGGGTAGGGAATAGCGTGTATAGCAATCAGCCCCAGCATTTT. Variable domain in full (rest from reference TRBV19 and TRBJ1-5): DGGITQSPKYLFRKEGQNVTLSCEQNLNHDAMYWYRQDPGQGLRLIYYSQIVNDFQKGDIAEGYSVSREKKESFPLTVTSAQKNPTAFYLCASSPRVGNSVYSNQPQHFGDGTRLSIL.

This clone was recorded a few times. This chain connects TRBV5-1 to TRBJ1-2; the D gene is possibly TRBD1 (5 bases). Germline CDR1 and CDR2: SGHRS and YFSETQ. V was trimmed by 7 bases and J by 3 bases, leaving 13 bases between them. CDR3 size: 13 residues. CDR3 loop: CASSRVVDYGYTF. DNA for the CDR3: TGCGCCAGCTCCAGGGTGGTGGACTATGGCTACACCTTC.

V is TRBV5-6 and J is TRBJ2-4; D call uncertain. There are 14 residues in the CDR3. With 3 bases removed from V and 2 bases from J, the gap between germline ends came to 9 bases. Germline V gives CDR1 SGHDT, CDR2 YYEEEE. CDR3 coding DNA: TGTGCCAGCAGCTCCCCCTTAACCAAAAACATTCAGTACTTC. Translating gives CASSSPLTKNIQYF.

V and J are TRBV7-3 and TRBJ2-2; D perhaps matches TRBD1 (6 bases). The CDR3 length is 15 residues. Trimming left V 5 bases short and J 8 bases short, with 18 bases between. Germline lookup yields CDR1 SGHTA and CDR2 FQGTGA. The CDR3 reads CASSLQGVGAGELFF. In DNA, the CDR3 is TGTGCCAGCAGCCTACAGGGCGTTGGCGCGGGGGAGCTGTTTTTT.

DNA for the CDR3: TGTGCCAGCAGTGGAGGGGGGGTCAAACCCCTCCACTTT. Translation gives CASSGGGVKPLHF. The rearrangement joins TRBV2 to TRBJ1-6; a possible D gene is TRBD1 (6 bases). Trimming took 4 bases from V and 12 from J, leaving 13 bases between them. The V gene's germline CDR1 is SNHLY and CDR2 FYNNEI. There are 13 residues in the CDR3.

This clone was found a few times. The rearrangement uses TRBV29-1 and TRBJ2-2; 7 bases agree with TRBD1. This CDR3 comprises 14 residues. The germline V gene has CDR1 SQVTM and CDR2 ANQGSEA. J lost 0 bases, V lost 7 bases, and 5 bases had no gene match. Here the CDR3 DNA reads TGCAGCGGGGGGACAGCAACGAACACCGGGGAGCTGTTTTTT. Amino acids: CSGGTATNTGELFF.

This clone appeared a few times. The rearrangement joins TRBV5-6 to TRBJ1-2; TRBD1 is a possible D gene (6 bases). Germline V CDR1 and CDR2: SGHDT, YYEEEE. Trimming removed 4 bases at V and 4 bases at J, with 14 bases between. The CDR3 covers 14 residues. Written as DNA, the CDR3 is TGTGCCAGCAGCGGGGGTGGGGGCGCCTATGGCTACACCTTC. Encoded protein: CASSGGGGAYGYTF.

This clone was seen only a few times. DNA for the CDR3: TGTGCCAGTAGCGAGACAGACTATGGCTACACCTTC. Amino acid sequence: CASSETDYGYTF. V is TRBV19 and J is TRBJ1-2; D may be TRBD1 (5 bases). This CDR3 has 12 amino acids. Germline CDR1 LNHDA, CDR2 SQIVND (reference sequence). With 6 bases removed from V and 3 bases from J, the gap between germline ends came to 8 bases.

This clone has a handful of counts. The chain carries TRBV6-6 and TRBJ2-7; 9 bases align to TRBD2. CDR3 size: 15 residues. After removal of 3 bases from V and 4 bases from J, the junction contained 7 bases not matched to a gene. Germline V CDR1 and CDR2: MNHNY, SVGAGI (reference sequence). This chain's CDR3 is CASSYLPAGGYEQYF. The CDR3 nucleotides are TGTGCCAGCAGTTATCTCCCGGCGGGAGGGTACGAGCAGTACTTC.

The sample holds a few counts of this clone. This chain's CDR3 is CASSPELSSGNTIYF. The CDR3 coding sequence is TGCGCCAGCAGCCCGGAGTTGAGCTCTGGAAACACCATATATTTT. The rearrangement uses TRBV5-1 and TRBJ1-3; D is ambiguous. Trimming stripped 4 bases from V and 0 bases from J, with 11 bases between. This CDR3 has 15 amino acids. Germline CDR1 is SGHRS and CDR2 is YFSETQ.

CDR3 nucleotides: TGTGCCAGCAGGACAGGGCTTACCTACGAGCAGTACTTC. This codes for CASRTGLTYEQYF. The J gene is TRBJ2-7, the V gene TRBV7-2; TRBD1 agrees at 7 bases. The CDR3 loop spans 13 amino acids. CDR1 is SGHTA, CDR2 FQGNSA, per germline. V shed 6 bases, J shed 2 bases, and the junction held 4 bases outside the gene matches.

V and J are TRBV19 and TRBJ2-1; 9 bases are a match to TRBD1. Losses at the gene ends were 7 bases for V and 2 bases for J; bases not matched to a gene: 6. Per germline, CDR1 LNHDA and CDR2 SQIVND (reference sequence). The CDR3 runs 15 residues. This CDR3 reads CASKPGQGPYNEQFF. DNA of the CDR3: TGTGCCAGTAAACCGGGACAGGGCCCCTACAATGAGCAGTTCTTC.

This chain joins TRBV29-1 and TRBJ2-1; TRBD1 matches 8 bases. The CDR3 has 15 residues. Unmatched junction bases numbered 4, after V lost 2 bases and J lost 1 base. Germline CDR1 is SQVTM and CDR2 is ANQGSEA. CDR3 sequence: CSVESDRASYNEQFF. The CDR3 coding sequence is TGCAGCGTTGAATCGGACAGGGCATCCTACAATGAGCAGTTCTTC.

This chain uses TRBV2 with TRBJ1-5; D is unresolved. The CDR3 totals 14 residues. Per the germline V gene, CDR1 is SNHLY and CDR2 is FYNNEI. With 3 bases removed from V and 1 base from J, the gap between germline ends came to 7 bases. CDR3 in amino acids: CASSDWRSNQPQHF. The CDR3 DNA reads as TGTGCCAGCAGTGATTGGAGAAGCAATCAGCCCCAGCATTTT.

The chain links TRBV4-1 to TRBJ1-3; D is perhaps TRBD1 (5 bases). Germline values: CDR1 MGHRA, CDR2 YSYEKL. This CDR3 contains 15 residues. The V end lost 2 bases, the J end lost 1 base, and 9 bases lay between the germline ends. The CDR3 DNA follows: TGCGCCAGCAGCCAATTCCAGGGTTCTGGAAACACCATATATTTT. This gives the protein CASSQFQGSGNTIYF.

There are a few counts of this clone. The chain has TRBV19 and TRBJ2-3; TRBD1 might be the D (5 bases). The CDR3 contains 14 residues. Germline CDR1 and CDR2: LNHDA and SQIVND (reference sequence). V dropped 5 bases and J dropped 2 bases, with 11 bases sitting between them. CDR3 DNA: TGTGCCAGTAGTCCGAAAGGGGACACAGATACGCAGTATTTT. This encodes CASSPKGDTDTQYF. Full variable domain (missing parts from reference TRBV19 and TRBJ2-3): DGGITQSPKYLFRKEGQNVTLSCEQNLNHDAMYWYRQDPGQGLRLIYYSQIVNDFQKGDIAEGYSVSREKKESFPLTVTSAQKNPTAFYLCASSPKGDTDTQYFGPGTRLTVL.

This chain uses TRBV18 with TRBJ1-1; tentative D call: TRBD1 (6 bases). Germline lookup yields CDR1 KGHSH and CDR2 LQKENI. The CDR3 has 15 residues. V lost 8 bases to trimming and J lost 6 bases, with 22 bases between them. Here the CDR3 DNA reads TGTGCCAGCCAGGAACAACAGGGTTGGATTGCTGAAGCTTTCTTT. Amino acid sequence: CASQEQQGWIAEAFF.

The rearrangement uses TRBV2 and TRBJ1-2, with 10 bases fitting TRBD1. V was pared by 6 bases and J by 7 bases, with 11 bases of the junction left unmatched. Per the germline V gene, CDR1 is SNHLY and CDR2 is FYNNEI. The length of the CDR3 is 15 residues. CDR3: CASSSRRQGARGYTF. CDR3 nucleotides: TGTGCCAGCAGCTCTAGAAGACAGGGGGCACGTGGCTACACCTTC.

The DNA of the CDR3 is TGCGCCAGCAGCACGGAGACAGGGCTCTCTAACTATGGCTACACCTTC. Its protein product is CASSTETGLSNYGYTF. The chain is built from TRBV5-1 and TRBJ1-2; 7 nucleotides agree with TRBD1. With 4 bases clipped from V and 0 bases from J, the junction kept 9 bases outside the gene matches. From germline, CDR1 is SGHRS and CDR2 YFSETQ. The CDR3 contains 16 residues.

About this clone: The junction and the germline gene differ at one end; a read error may be behind it. CDR3 in amino acids: CASSLEGRGPSAF. The CDR3 nucleotides read TGTGCCAGCAGCTTAGAAGGCAGGGGCCCCTCTGCCTTC. This rearrangement joins TRBV7-9 to TRBJ1-2; TRBD1 is a possible D gene (6 bases). CDR1 is SEHNR, CDR2 FQNEAQ, per germline (reference sequence). This CDR3 has 13 residues. Full variable domain (remainder filled in from reference TRBV7-9 and TRBJ1-2): DTGVSQNPRHKITKRGQNVTFRCDPISEHNRLYWYRQTLGQGPEFLTYFQNEAQLEKSRLLSDRFSAERPKGSFSTLEIQRTEQGDSAMYLCASSLEGRGPSAFGSGTRLTVV.

The chain has TRBV30 and TRBJ2-1; the D gene is possibly TRBD1 (6 bases). Germline CDR1 reads GTSNPN; CDR2 reads SVGIG (reference sequence). This CDR3 region has 13 residues. Trimming removed 3 bases at V and 5 bases at J, with 11 bases between. The CDR3 nucleotides read TGTGCCTGGAGCCTAGACAGGCACAATGAGCAGTTCTTC. Its translation: CAWSLDRHNEQFF.

The V and J genes are TRBV7-9 and TRBJ2-3; 7 bases agree with TRBD1. The V and J ends lost 4 bases and 0 bases, in that order; junction bases with no gene match: 10. The CDR3 extends over 17 amino acids. Germline values: CDR1 SEHNR, CDR2 FQNEAQ (reference sequence). The CDR3 loop reads CASSSATGQLSTDTQYF. The CDR3 nucleotides read TGTGCCAGCAGCTCAGCCACGGGACAGCTAAGCACAGATACGCAGTATTTT.

The rearrangement links TRBV21-1 to TRBJ2-1; the table's D gene call, TRBD2, was not cross checked with the DNA. TRBV21-1 has pseudogene status. CDR3 length: 17 amino acids. This CDR3 is CASRLDLATHSDNEQFF. CDR3 DNA sequence: TGTGCCAGCAGACTGGACTTAGCTACCCATTCCGACAATGAGCAGTTCTTC.